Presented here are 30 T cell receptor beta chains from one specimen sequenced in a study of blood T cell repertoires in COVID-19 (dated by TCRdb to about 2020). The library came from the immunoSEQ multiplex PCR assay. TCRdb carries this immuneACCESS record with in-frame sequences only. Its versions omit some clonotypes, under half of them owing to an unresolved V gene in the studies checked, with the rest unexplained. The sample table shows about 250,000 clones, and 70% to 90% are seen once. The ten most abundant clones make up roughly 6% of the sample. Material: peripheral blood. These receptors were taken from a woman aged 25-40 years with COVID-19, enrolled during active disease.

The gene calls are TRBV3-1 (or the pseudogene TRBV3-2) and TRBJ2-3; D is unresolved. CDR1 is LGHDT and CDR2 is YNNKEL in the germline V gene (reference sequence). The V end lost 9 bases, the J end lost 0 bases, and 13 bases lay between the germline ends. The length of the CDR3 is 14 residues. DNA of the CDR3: TGTGCCAGTTCGAGTGGAGATAGCACAGATACGCAGTATTTT. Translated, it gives CASSSGDSTDTQYF.

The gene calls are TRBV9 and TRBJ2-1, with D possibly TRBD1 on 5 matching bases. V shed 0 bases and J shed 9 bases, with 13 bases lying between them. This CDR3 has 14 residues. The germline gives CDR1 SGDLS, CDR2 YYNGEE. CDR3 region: CASSVAGRIGEQFF. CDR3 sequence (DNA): TGTGCCAGCAGCGTAGCAGGGCGGATTGGTGAGCAGTTCTTC. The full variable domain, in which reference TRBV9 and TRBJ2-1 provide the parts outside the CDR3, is DSGVTQTPKHLITATGQRVTLRCSPRSGDLSVYWYQQSLDQGLQFLIQYYNGEERAKGNILERFSAQQFPDLHSELNLSSLELGDSALYFCASSVAGRIGEQFFGPGTRLTVL.

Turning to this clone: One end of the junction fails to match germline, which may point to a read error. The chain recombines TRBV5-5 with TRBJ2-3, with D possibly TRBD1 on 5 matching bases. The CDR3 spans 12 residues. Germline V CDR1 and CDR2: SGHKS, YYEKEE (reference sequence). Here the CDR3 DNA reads TGTGCCAGCAGCATAACAGGTATACGCGAGAATTTT. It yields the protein CASSITGIRENF.

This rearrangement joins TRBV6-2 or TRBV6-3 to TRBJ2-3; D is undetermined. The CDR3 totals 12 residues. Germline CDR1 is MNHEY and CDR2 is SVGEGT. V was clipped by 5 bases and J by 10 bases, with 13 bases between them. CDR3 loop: CASSQGRRAQYF. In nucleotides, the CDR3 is TGTGCCAGCAGTCAAGGAAGACGGGCGCAGTATTTT.

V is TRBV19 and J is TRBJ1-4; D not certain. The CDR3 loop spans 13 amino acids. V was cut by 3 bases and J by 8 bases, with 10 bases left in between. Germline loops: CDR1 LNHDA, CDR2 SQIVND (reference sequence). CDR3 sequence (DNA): TGTGCCAGTAGTATCCGGGAGCGGGAAAAACTGTTTTTT. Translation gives CASSIREREKLFF.

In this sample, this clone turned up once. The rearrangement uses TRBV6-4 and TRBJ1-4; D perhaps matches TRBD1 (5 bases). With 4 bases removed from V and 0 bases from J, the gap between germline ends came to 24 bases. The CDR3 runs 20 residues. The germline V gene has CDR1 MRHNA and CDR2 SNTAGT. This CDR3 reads CASSVTDPPTEVATNEKLFF. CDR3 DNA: TGTGCCAGCAGTGTTACCGACCCCCCGACAGAAGTTGCAACTAATGAAAAACTGTTTTTT.

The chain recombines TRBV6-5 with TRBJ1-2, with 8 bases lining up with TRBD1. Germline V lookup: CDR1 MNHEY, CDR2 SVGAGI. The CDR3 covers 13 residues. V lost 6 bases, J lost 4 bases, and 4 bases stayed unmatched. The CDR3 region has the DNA TGTGCCAGCAGCCTGGACAGGGCCTATGGCTACACCTTC. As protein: CASSLDRAYGYTF.

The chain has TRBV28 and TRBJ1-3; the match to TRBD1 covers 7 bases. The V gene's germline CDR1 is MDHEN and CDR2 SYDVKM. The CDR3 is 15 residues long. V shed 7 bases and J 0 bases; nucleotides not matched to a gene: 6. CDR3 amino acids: CASTSGGVSGNTIYF. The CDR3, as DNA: TGTGCCAGCACATCAGGGGGTGTCTCTGGAAACACCATATATTTT.

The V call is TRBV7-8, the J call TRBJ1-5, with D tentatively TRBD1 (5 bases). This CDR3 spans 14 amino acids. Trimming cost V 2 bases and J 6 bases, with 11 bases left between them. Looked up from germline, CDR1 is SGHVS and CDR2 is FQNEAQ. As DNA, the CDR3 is TGTGCCAGCAGCTTAATGTTGGGGGGTCAGCCCCAGCATTTT. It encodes CASSLMLGGQPQHF.

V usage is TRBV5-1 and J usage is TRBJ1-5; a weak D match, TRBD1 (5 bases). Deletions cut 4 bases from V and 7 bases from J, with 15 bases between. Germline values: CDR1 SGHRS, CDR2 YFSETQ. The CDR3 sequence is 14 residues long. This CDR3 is CASSPGGNSQPQHF. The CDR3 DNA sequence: TGCGCCAGCAGCCCTGGGGGGAACTCACAGCCCCAGCATTTT.

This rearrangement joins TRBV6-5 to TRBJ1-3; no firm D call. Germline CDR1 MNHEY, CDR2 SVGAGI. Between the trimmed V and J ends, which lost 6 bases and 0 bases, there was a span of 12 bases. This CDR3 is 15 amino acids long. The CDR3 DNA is TGTGCCAGCAGCCGCTCACAGAGCTCTGGAAACACCATATATTTT. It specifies CASSRSQSSGNTIYF.

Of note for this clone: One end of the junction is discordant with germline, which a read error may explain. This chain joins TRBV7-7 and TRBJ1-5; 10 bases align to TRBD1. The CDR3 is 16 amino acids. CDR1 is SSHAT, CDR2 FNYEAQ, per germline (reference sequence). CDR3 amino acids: CASRTSGTGANQPQHF. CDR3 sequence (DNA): TGTGCTAGCAGAACATCCGGGACAGGGGCAAATCAGCCCCAGCATTTT.

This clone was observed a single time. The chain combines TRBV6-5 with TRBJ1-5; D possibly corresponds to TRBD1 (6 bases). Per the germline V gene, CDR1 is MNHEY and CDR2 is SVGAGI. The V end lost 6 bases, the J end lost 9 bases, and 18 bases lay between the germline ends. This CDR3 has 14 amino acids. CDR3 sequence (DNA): TGTGCCAGCAGGACCGGGCCAGGGGTTGGGCCCCAGCATTTT. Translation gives CASRTGPGVGPQHF.

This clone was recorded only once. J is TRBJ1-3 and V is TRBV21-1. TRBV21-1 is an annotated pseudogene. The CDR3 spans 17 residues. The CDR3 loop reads CASSKDIPGENGNTIYF. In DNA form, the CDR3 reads TGTGCCAGCAGCAAAGACATACCGGGGGAAAATGGAAACACCATATATTTT.

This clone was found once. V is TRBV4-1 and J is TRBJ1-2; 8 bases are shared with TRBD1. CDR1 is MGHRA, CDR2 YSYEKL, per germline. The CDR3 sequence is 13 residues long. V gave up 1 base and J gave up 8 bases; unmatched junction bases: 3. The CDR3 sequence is CASSQVGQAGYTF. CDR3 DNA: TGCGCCAGCAGCCAAGTGGGACAGGCAGGCTACACCTTC.

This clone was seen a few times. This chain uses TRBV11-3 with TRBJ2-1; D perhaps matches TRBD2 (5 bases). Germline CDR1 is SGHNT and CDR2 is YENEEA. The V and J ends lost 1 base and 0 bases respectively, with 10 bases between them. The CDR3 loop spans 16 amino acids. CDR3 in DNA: TGTGCCAGCAGCTTAGGGACTCCCGTCTCCTACAATGAGCAGTTCTTC. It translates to CASSLGTPVSYNEQFF.

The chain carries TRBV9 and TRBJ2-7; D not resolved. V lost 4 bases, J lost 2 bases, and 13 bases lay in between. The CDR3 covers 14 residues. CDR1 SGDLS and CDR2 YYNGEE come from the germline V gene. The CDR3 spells CASSPSPTAYEQYF. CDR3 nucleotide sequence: TGTGCCAGCAGCCCATCCCCCACTGCCTACGAGCAGTACTTC.

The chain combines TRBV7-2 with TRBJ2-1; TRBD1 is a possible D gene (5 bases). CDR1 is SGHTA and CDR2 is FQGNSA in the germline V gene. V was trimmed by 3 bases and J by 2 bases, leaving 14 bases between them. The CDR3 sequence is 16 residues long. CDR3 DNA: TGTGCCAGCAGCTTCTATGACAGCACTCCCTACAATGAGCAGTTCTTC. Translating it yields CASSFYDSTPYNEQFF.

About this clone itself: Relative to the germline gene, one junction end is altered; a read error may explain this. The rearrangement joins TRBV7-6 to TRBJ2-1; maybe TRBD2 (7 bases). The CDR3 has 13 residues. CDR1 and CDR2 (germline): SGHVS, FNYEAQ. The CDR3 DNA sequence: TGTGCCAGCAGATTAGGGGGGGGTAATGAGCAGTTCTTC. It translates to CASRLGGGNEQFF.

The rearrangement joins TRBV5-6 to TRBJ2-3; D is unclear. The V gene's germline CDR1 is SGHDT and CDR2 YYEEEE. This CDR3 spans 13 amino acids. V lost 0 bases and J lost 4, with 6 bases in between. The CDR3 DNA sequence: TGTGCCAGCAGCTTGGGTGGGCCAGATACGCAGTATTTT. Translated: CASSLGGPDTQYF.

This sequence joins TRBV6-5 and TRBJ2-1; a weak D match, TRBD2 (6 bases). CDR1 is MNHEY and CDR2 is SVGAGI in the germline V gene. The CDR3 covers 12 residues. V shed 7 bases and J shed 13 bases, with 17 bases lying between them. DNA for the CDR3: TGTGCCAGCACCACCGTAGGCGGGGAACAGTTCTTC. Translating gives CASTTVGGEQFF.

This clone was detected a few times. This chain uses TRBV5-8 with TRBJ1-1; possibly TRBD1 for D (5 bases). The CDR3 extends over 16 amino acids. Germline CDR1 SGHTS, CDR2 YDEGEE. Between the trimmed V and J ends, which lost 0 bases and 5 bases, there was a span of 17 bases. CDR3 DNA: TGTGCCAGCAGCTTGGTCATCAGCAGGGCAGGTACTGAAGCTTTCTTT. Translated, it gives CASSLVISRAGTEAFF.

The CDR3 protein is CASSLAVSFGGNTIYF. In DNA form, the CDR3 reads TGTGCCAGCAGCTTAGCAGTGTCCTTCGGGGGGAACACCATATATTTT. The rearrangement links TRBV7-9 to TRBJ1-3; a possible D gene is TRBD1 (5 bases). This CDR3 is 16 amino acids long. From germline, CDR1 is SEHNR and CDR2 FQNEAQ (reference sequence). V lost 0 bases and J lost 7, with 16 bases in between.

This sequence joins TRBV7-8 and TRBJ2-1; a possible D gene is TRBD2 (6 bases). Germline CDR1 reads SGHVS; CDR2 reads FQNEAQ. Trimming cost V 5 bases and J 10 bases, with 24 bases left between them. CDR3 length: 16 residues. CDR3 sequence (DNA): TGTGCCAGCAGCCTACTCGGATTAGCGGACTACGGGGAGCAGTTCTTC. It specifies CASSLLGLADYGEQFF.

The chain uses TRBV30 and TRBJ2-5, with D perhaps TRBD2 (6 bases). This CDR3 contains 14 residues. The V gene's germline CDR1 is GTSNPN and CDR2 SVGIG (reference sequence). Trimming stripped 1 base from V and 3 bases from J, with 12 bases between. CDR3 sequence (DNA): TGTGCCTGGAGTGCGTCGGGGACTGAAGAGACCCAGTACTTC. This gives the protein CAWSASGTEETQYF.

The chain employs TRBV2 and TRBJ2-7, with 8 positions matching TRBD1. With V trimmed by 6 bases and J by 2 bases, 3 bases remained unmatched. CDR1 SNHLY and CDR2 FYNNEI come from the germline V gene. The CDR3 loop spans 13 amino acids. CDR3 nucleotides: TGTGCCAGCAGATCGGGACAGGCCTACGAGCAGTACTTC. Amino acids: CASRSGQAYEQYF.

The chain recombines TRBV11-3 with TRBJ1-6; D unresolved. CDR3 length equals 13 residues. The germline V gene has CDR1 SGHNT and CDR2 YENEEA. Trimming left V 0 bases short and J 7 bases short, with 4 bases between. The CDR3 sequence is CASSLERNSPLHF. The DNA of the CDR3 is TGTGCCAGCAGCTTAGAGAGAAATTCACCCCTCCACTTT.

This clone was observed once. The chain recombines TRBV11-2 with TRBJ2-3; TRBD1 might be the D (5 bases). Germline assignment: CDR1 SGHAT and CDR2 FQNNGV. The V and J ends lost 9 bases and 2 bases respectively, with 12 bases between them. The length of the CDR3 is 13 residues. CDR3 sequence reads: CASTRTPTDTQYF. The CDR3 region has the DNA TGTGCCAGTACCCGGACACCCACAGATACGCAGTATTTT.

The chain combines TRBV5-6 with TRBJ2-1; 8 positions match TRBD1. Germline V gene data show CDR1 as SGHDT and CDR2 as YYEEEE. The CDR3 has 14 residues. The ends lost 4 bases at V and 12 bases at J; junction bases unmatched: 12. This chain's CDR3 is CASSPWTGPKVQFF. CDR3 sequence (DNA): TGTGCCAGCAGCCCATGGACAGGGCCCAAGGTGCAGTTCTTC. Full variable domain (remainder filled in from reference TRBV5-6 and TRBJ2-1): DAGVTQSPTHLIKTRGQQVTLRCSPKSGHDTVSWYQQALGQGPQFIFQYYEEEERQRGNFPDRFSGHQFPNYSSELNVNALLLGDSALYLCASSPWTGPKVQFFGPGTRLTVL.

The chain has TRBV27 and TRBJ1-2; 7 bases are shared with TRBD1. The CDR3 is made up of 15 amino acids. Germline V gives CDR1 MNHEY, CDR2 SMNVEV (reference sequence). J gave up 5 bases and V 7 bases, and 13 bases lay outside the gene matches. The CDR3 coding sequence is TGTGCCAGCAAGGTAGGGGGCATCCTCGGGTATGGCTACACCTTC. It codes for CASKVGGILGYGYTF.